This record covers a single TCR beta chain. Its target antigen remains unknown. No much larger clone exists at a distance of one base, and base qualities are not known. These data come from a study of response to subunit inactivated influenza vaccine (dated by TCRdb to 2016 to 2019). Regarding the research as a whole: The study used deep quantitative T cell receptor repertoire profiling to track responses to a trivalent subunit inactivated influenza vaccine.

The research as a whole found: According to the authors, only a limited number of new T cells may be recruited by each seasonal influenza vaccination.

Spanning cysteine to phenylalanine, the CDR3 consists of 15 amino acids. Only CDR3 DNA is held: 45 bases, read in frame from base 1. Sequences KGHDR (CDR1) and SFDVKD (CDR2) are obtained from the germline V gene. Trimming leaves V shorter by 3 bases and J shorter by 2 bases, with the junction holding 6 bases beyond the gene matches. To prepare the library, RT-PCR was applied. Instrument used: Illumina HiSeq 2500. Clones were called with MiXCR by TCRdb after fastp trimmed the public reads at Q25, and only in-frame beta chains were retained. One record per CDR3 amino acid sequence lists the most common genes and DNA. A total of around 530,000 distinct CDR3 sequences appear in this sample, approximately 15% of them only once. Clones ranked in the top ten supply roughly 3% of the sample.

Recombination joined TRBV24-1 with TRBJ2-7; 7 bases in the middle match TRBD1. The clonotype originates from a man between 50 and 69 years old who received an inactivated influenza vaccine. Donor details come from another sample of the same person, matched by shared clones. The source material was CD4+ T cells sorted from PBMCs, sampled about 24 months after vaccination. The DNA sequence is given as TGTGCCACCAGTGATACCGGGACAGAGCCCTACGAGCAGTACTTC. Its translation reads: CATSDTGTEPYEQYF.